The rows below give T cell receptor beta chains drawn from one sample of a study of T cells in Graves' hyperthyroidism and ophthalmopathy. Each CDR3 protein is one row after TCRdb ran MiXCR on the multiplex PCR reads. The sample consists of fewer than 900,000 distinct CDR3 sequences, around 20% of them appearing once. Specimen: blood. These receptor sequences come from a woman in her forties or fifties with Graves' hyperthyroidism that later progressed to Graves' ophthalmopathy. Each CDR3 is given with its conserved first and last residue. Each record gives: clone size, J gene, V gene, D gene, CDR3 protein, CDR3 DNA. The D gene is left open where the match is weak. Size tells how often a clone was seen (once, few, many) or the class of an expanded clone, and some rows leave it out.

-	TRBJ2-1	TRBV10-3	TRBD1	CAISQNRGTGHNEQFF	TGTGCCATCAGCCAAAATAGAGGGACAGGGCACAATGAGCAGTTCTTC
-	TRBJ1-2	TRBV2	-	CASSEMSFGSGYTF	TGTGCCAGCAGCGAAATGTCCTTCGGGAGCGGCTACACCTTC
few	TRBJ2-5	TRBV2	-	CASSKQGGARETQYF	TGTGCCAGCAGTAAACAGGGGGGGGCTCGGGAGACCCAGTACTTC
-	TRBJ2-2	TRBV3-1	-	CASSQGWGGSNTGELFF	TGTGCCAGCAGCCAAGGGTGGGGCGGCTCCAACACCGGGGAGCTGTTTTTT
-	TRBJ1-3	TRBV28	-	CASSLSVTSGNTIYF	TGTGCCAGCAGTTTAAGCGTAACTTCTGGAAACACCATATATTTT
many	TRBJ1-5	TRBV2	TRBD1	CASTGGAWGNQPQHF	TGTGCCAGCACAGGGGGGGCTTGGGGCAATCAGCCCCAGCATTTT
many	TRBJ1-2	TRBV7-8	-	CASSLASARGYGYTF	TGTGCCAGCAGCTTAGCGTCAGCCAGGGGTTATGGCTACACCTTC
few	TRBJ2-1	TRBV6-1	TRBD2	CATMRAGGLGEQFF	TGTGCCACAATGAGGGCGGGGGGGCTCGGTGAGCAGTTCTTC
few	TRBJ2-7	TRBV2	-	CASSPRGGGNYEQYF	TGTGCCAGCAGCCCCCGAGGGGGAGGGAACTACGAGCAGTACTTC
-	TRBJ1-1	TRBV6-5	-	CASSYTGKNTEAFF	TGTGCCAGCAGTTACACGGGGAAGAACACTGAAGCTTTCTTT
-	TRBJ1-5	TRBV19	-	CASSAGYKSFSDYSNQPQHF	TGTGCCAGTAGTGCTGGTTACAAATCCTTTTCAGACTATAGCAATCAGCCCCAGCATTTT
many	TRBJ2-1	TRBV5-1	TRBD2	CASSLVPSGSSYNEQFF	TGCGCCAGCAGCTTGGTTCCTAGCGGTAGCTCCTACAATGAGCAGTTCTTC
few	TRBJ1-1	TRBV12-3/TRBV12-4	TRBD1	CASSLPDRGLTEALF	TGTGCCAGCAGTCTTCCCGACAGGGGGCTGACTGAAGCTCTCTTT
few	TRBJ1-3	TRBV9	-	CASRADPTPGNTIYF	TGTGCCAGCAGGGCAGACCCGACTCCTGGAAACACCATATATTTT
many	TRBJ1-2	TRBV18	-	CASSPPGDYGYTF	TGTGCCAGCTCACCACCTGGGGATTATGGCTACACCTTC
-	TRBJ2-3	TRBV4-2	TRBD2	CASSQGSAAGGDTDTQYF	TGTGCCAGCAGCCAAGGCTCTGCAGCGGGGGGTGATACAGATACGCAGTATTTT
few	TRBJ1-6	TRBV27	-	CASSLSRGNSPLHF	TGTGCCAGCAGTTTATCCAGGGGTAATTCACCCCTCCACTTT
-	TRBJ2-7	TRBV29-1	TRBD2	CSVSGLAGGSSYEQYF	TGCAGCGTTTCGGGACTAGCGGGGGGTTCTTCCTACGAGCAGTACTTC
-	TRBJ1-1	TRBV4-2	TRBD1	CASSQPGQGLTEAFF	TGTGCCAGCAGCCAGCCGGGACAGGGGTTGACTGAAGCTTTCTTT
-	TRBJ2-1	TRBV15	-	CATSRGRQNNEQFF	TGTGCCACCAGCAGAGGACGGCAAAACAATGAGCAGTTCTTC
few	TRBJ2-2	TRBV19	-	CASSIARNTGELFF	TGTGCCAGTAGTATAGCCCGGAACACCGGGGAGCTGTTTTTT
many	TRBJ2-5	TRBV3-1	-	CASSQTRGEERETQYF	TGTGCCAGCAGCCAAACCAGAGGCGAGGAACGAGAGACCCAGTACTTC
many	TRBJ2-7	TRBV11-2	-	CASSSAFTLQSYEQYF	TGTGCCAGCAGCTCAGCCTTCACCCTACAGTCCTACGAGCAGTACTTC
-	TRBJ1-1	TRBV7-9	-	CASSHSGSPGAEAFF	TGTGCCAGCAGTCACTCAGGGAGTCCTGGGGCTGAAGCTTTCTTT
-	TRBJ1-4	TRBV27	-	CASSSAGFNEKLFF	TGTGCCAGCAGTTCCGCAGGGTTTAATGAAAAACTGTTTTTT
many	TRBJ2-1	TRBV11-2	-	CASSLGEGAYNEQFF	TGTGCCAGCAGCTTAGGAGAGGGGGCCTACAATGAGCAGTTCTTC
many	TRBJ2-2	TRBV2	-	CASSRLDYTGELFF	TGTGCCAGCAGTCGACTAGATTACACCGGGGAGCTGTTTTTT
-	TRBJ2-7	TRBV6-1	-	CASSEAGQTYEQYF	TGTGCCAGCAGTGAAGCCGGACAAACCTACGAGCAGTACTTC
many	TRBJ1-4	TRBV20-1	TRBD1	CSARDGKGQYNEKLFF	TGCAGTGCTAGAGATGGGAAGGGACAGTACAATGAAAAACTGTTTTTT
many	TRBJ2-5	TRBV2	TRBD1	CASSPTPTGAETQYF	TGTGCCAGCAGTCCAACCCCGACAGGGGCAGAGACCCAGTACTTC